These T cell receptor beta chains were read from a single sample in a study of T cells in localized non-small cell lung cancer. Assay used: immunoSEQ multiplex PCR; TCRdb lists only in-frame clones, some missing. The sample carries approximately 150,000 clones, roughly 90% recorded once. The material sequenced was peripheral blood, taken before any cancer treatment. The receptors come from a female donor over 55 with stage I lung adenocarcinoma. Both conserved end residues are part of each CDR3. A D gene is named only where the DNA matches it firmly. A row's size may be missing; if present it is once, few, many or a size class.

j_call | v_call | clone_size | d_call | cdr3_nt | cdr3_aa
TRBJ2-2 | TRBV6-6 | . | . | TGTGCCACCCGTAGAGGGGGTTCTGGGGAGCTGTTTTTT | CATRRGGSGELFF
TRBJ1-2 | TRBV4-1 | . | . | TGCGCCAGCAGCCAAGATTGGGGGATGGCAGGGGACTTCGATGGCTACACCTTC | CASSQDWGMAGDFDGYTF
TRBJ2-7 | TRBV5-1 | . | . | TGCGCCAGCAGCTTGGCACAGGGCGGATACGAGCAGTACTTC | CASSLAQGGYEQYF
TRBJ1-2 | TRBV5-5 | . | . | TGTGCCAGCAGCCGGGACGGTACCTATGGCTACACCTTC | CASSRDGTYGYTF
TRBJ2-1 | TRBV5-6 | few | . | TGTGCCAGCAGCTTGGTAGTATTCAATGAGCAGTTCTTC | CASSLVVFNEQFF
TRBJ2-1 | TRBV5-1 | . | . | TGCGCCAGCAGCTTGGCCGAAGGGAGCTACAATGAGCAGTTCTTC | CASSLAEGSYNEQFF
TRBJ2-1 | TRBV5-1 | . | . | TGCGCCAGCAGCTTGCGTTTCAGGGATGAGCAGTTCTTC | CASSLRFRDEQFF
TRBJ2-5 | TRBV7-8 | . | TRBD2 | TGTGCCAGCAGCGAAAAGCGGGAGCATCGAGAGACCCAGTACTTC | CASSEKREHRETQYF
TRBJ1-5 | TRBV28 | . | TRBD1 | TGTGCCAGCTCCCAGGGGGGAATAAATCAGCCCCAGCATTTT | CASSQGGINQPQHF
TRBJ1-5 | TRBV4-1 | . | . | TGCGCCAGCAGCCGCATCGGAGGGGTATGGAATCAGCCCCAGCATTTT | CASSRIGGVWNQPQHF
TRBJ1-2 | TRBV28 | . | . | TGTGCCAGCATGTTGCCTGGGCGGTATGGCTACACCTTC | CASMLPGRYGYTF
TRBJ2-3 | TRBV9 | . | . | TGTGCCAGCAGCGTAACCGGTAGCACAGATACGCAGTATTTT | CASSVTGSTDTQYF
TRBJ2-7 | TRBV28 | . | . | TGTGCCAGCACGGCGCCAGGGCGGGCCTACGAGCAGTACTTC | CASTAPGRAYEQYF
TRBJ2-7 | TRBV21-1 | once | . | TGTGCCAGCGGACAGGATGGTTACGAGCAGTACTTC | CASGQDGYEQYF
TRBJ2-1 | TRBV28 | . | TRBD2 | TGTGCCAGCAGGACCCGTAGACGGCGGGAGTACAATGAGCAGTTCTTC | CASRTRRRREYNEQFF
TRBJ1-1 | TRBV4-1 | . | TRBD1 | TGCGCCAGCAGCCACGATCTCAGGGGGTCAAACACTGAAGCTTTCTTT | CASSHDLRGSNTEAFF
TRBJ2-7 | TRBV28 | . | TRBD1 | TGTGCCAGCAGCCCAACCGGGACAGGGGAGGCCAAGCAGTACTTC | CASSPTGTGEAKQYF
TRBJ1-2 | TRBV28 | . | TRBD1 | TGTGCCAGCAGGACAGGGGGGCGCTACACCTTC | CASRTGGRYTF